The 28 T cell receptor beta chains below all came from one sample that was sequenced in a study of human T cells and chemical hapten exposure. TCRdb reanalysed the RACE reads using MiXCR and keeps one entry per CDR3 protein. Seen here are 85,000 to 100,000 distinct CDR3 sequences, 9.5% to 15% observed once, and the top ten hold approximately 2%. Time point denoted: patch test 1, 2 weeks after DPC sensitization. The treatment is: therapeutic diphenylcyclopropenone sensitization with weekly scalp DPC. Sequences were derived from whole blood, sampled in connection with sensitization to the hapten diphenylcyclopropenone (DPC). These receptors all stem from a woman aged 40 to 55 with alopecia areata. Some clones in this sample may be carry-over from other donors' samples.

Note on this clonotype: The conserved phenylalanine or tryptophan is not found at the CDR3 terminus, so this likely reflects a read error. The rearrangement uses TRBV2 and TRBJ1-1; D is possibly TRBD1 (6 bases). Germline V lookup: CDR1 SNHLY, CDR2 FYNNEI. V gave up 7 bases and J gave up 0 bases, with 15 bases separating them. The CDR3 length is 15 residues. This CDR3 reads CASIRGGLLNTEAFS. In DNA, the CDR3 is TGTGCCAGCATTCGGGGGGGCCTCCTGAACACTGAAGCTTTCTCT.

This clonotype has ten or more counts. The chain couples TRBV11-2 to TRBJ2-3; possibly TRBD2 for D (5 bases). The V gene lost 4 bases and the J gene lost 1 base, with 12 bases spanning the gap. CDR1 and CDR2 from the germline V gene are SGHAT and FQNNGV. This CDR3 region has 15 residues. Here the CDR3 reads CASSSWTLGTDTQYF. The CDR3 DNA is TGTGCCAGCAGCTCCTGGACTCTTGGCACAGATACGCAGTATTTT.

The chain recombines TRBV6-5 with TRBJ2-7; D uncertain. V lost 8 bases and J 2 bases, leaving 19 bases between the germline ends. Germline CDR1 is MNHEY and CDR2 is SVGAGI. The CDR3 is made up of 15 amino acids. The CDR3 region is CASGVYGTLPYEQYF. CDR3 in DNA: TGTGCCAGCGGGGTTTACGGCACTCTCCCCTACGAGCAGTACTTC.

This rearrangement joins TRBV10-3 to TRBJ2-1, with 7 bases identical to TRBD1. V shed 5 bases and J 7 bases; nucleotides not matched to a gene: 5. Per the germline V gene, CDR1 is ENHRY and CDR2 is SYGVKD. The length of the CDR3 is 13 residues. The CDR3 DNA reads as TGTGCCATCAGTCCGGGACAGCAAAATGAGCAGTTCTTC. Amino acid sequence: CAISPGQQNEQFF.

This clonotype has only a few counts. The V and J genes are TRBV28 and TRBJ1-6; no clear D gene. CDR1 MDHEN and CDR2 SYDVKM come from the germline V gene. V dropped 7 bases and J dropped 5 bases, with 12 bases sitting between them. This CDR3 is 14 amino acids long. CDR3 coding DNA: TGTGCCAGCAACCCGGGGAGCCATAATTCACCCCTCCACTTT. Its translation is CASNPGSHNSPLHF. Based on the CDR3 plus reference TRBV28 and TRBJ1-6, the full variable domain is DVKVTQSSRYLVKRTGEKVFLECVQDMDHENMFWYRQDPGLGLRLIYFSYDVKMKEKGDIPEGYSVSREKKERFSLILESASTNQTSMYLCASNPGSHNSPLHFGNGTRLTVT.

This clonotype has only a few counts. The chain links TRBV14 to TRBJ1-4, with D unclear. Germline V CDR1 and CDR2: SGHDN, FVKESK. This CDR3 region has 15 residues. V gave up 3 bases and J gave up 8 bases, with 16 bases separating them. The CDR3 region has the DNA TGTGCCAGCAGCCATTTTGGTCAGCTACGAGAAAAACTGTTTTTT. Amino acids: CASSHFGQLREKLFF.

This clonotype was recorded many times. The gene calls are TRBV20-1 and TRBJ1-6; D is unclear. V lost 0 bases, J lost 4 bases, and 16 bases lay in between. This CDR3 is built from 17 residues. CDR1 is DFQATT, CDR2 SNEGSKA, per germline (reference sequence). The CDR3 DNA is TGCAGTGCTAGAGACGCCTCGGGGAGTCGGTATAATTCACCCCTCCACTTT. Translated: CSARDASGSRYNSPLHF.

A few counts support this clonotype. J is TRBJ1-6 and V is TRBV3-1; D is undetermined. This CDR3 has 15 amino acids. Trimming took 4 bases from V and 5 from J, leaving 12 bases between them. Per the germline V gene, CDR1 is LGHDT and CDR2 is YNNKEL (reference sequence). CDR3 protein: CASSPGLTDNSPLHF. The CDR3 nucleotides read TGTGCCAGCAGCCCAGGACTTACGGATAATTCACCCCTCCACTTT.

The V and J genes are TRBV20-1 and TRBJ2-1, with TRBD2 matching over 7 bases. Trimming at V came to 4 bases and at J to 8 bases, leaving 11 bases not matched to a gene. CDR1 is DFQATT, CDR2 SNEGSKA, per germline (reference sequence). This CDR3 comprises 14 residues. The CDR3 region is CSAIDGGGPHEQFF. CDR3 DNA sequence: TGCAGTGCTATAGATGGGGGAGGGCCGCATGAGCAGTTCTTC.

CDR3 residues: CSARDFSYEQYF. As DNA, the CDR3 is TGCAGTGCTAGAGATTTCAGCTACGAGCAGTACTTC. The genes are TRBV20-1 and TRBJ2-7; the D is unclear. The CDR3 is 12 residues long. V was trimmed by 0 bases and J by 3 bases, leaving 6 bases between them. Germline lookup yields CDR1 DFQATT and CDR2 SNEGSKA (reference sequence).

Only a few counts were recorded for this clonotype. The chain couples TRBV20-1 to TRBJ1-4; a possible D gene is TRBD1 (5 bases). Germline CDR1 and CDR2: DFQATT and SNEGSKA (reference sequence). The CDR3 spans 15 residues. Trimming shortened V by 5 bases and J by 8 bases, and 21 bases separated the two germline ends. In nucleotides, the CDR3 is TGCAGTGCTTTAGGAGGGGCCCGGTCGCCCGAAAAACTGTTTTTT. Protein: CSALGGARSPEKLFF.

The chain has TRBV28 and TRBJ2-1; D possibly corresponds to TRBD1 (5 bases). The germline CDR1 and CDR2 sequences are MDHEN and SYDVKM. CDR3 length: 14 amino acids. V was trimmed by 3 bases and J by 5 bases, leaving 11 bases between them. As DNA, the CDR3 is TGTGCCAGCAGTTTGTTAGGGGTCCACAATGAGCAGTTCTTC. Residues: CASSLLGVHNEQFF.

This clonotype has just a few counts. This chain links TRBV7-2 with TRBJ2-3, with 13 bases fitting TRBD2. After removal of 4 bases from V and 4 bases from J, the junction contained 5 bases not matched to a gene. Germline lookup yields CDR1 SGHTA and CDR2 FQGNSA. The CDR3 length is 16 residues. The CDR3 coding sequence is TGTGCCAGCAGCTCCAGACTAGCGGGAGGTGCAGATACGCAGTATTTT. As protein: CASSSRLAGGADTQYF.

Many counts were recorded for this clonotype. The chain uses TRBV5-4 and TRBJ2-2, with 9 bases that match TRBD2. The junction had 9 bases not matched to a gene; V was cut back by 3 bases and J by 3 bases. The CDR3 has 17 residues. Germline assignment: CDR1 SGHNT and CDR2 YYREEE (reference sequence). CDR3 sequence: CASSWVLAGMDTGELFF. CDR3 bases: TGTGCCAGCAGCTGGGTCCTAGCGGGGATGGACACCGGGGAGCTGTTTTTT.

In its sample, this clonotype was seen many times. The chain carries TRBV28 and TRBJ2-5, with 12 nucleotides matching TRBD1. V was clipped by 5 bases and J by 5 bases; unmatched bases: 9. The CDR3 runs 16 residues. CDR1 and CDR2 from the germline V gene are MDHEN and SYDVKM. As DNA, the CDR3 is TGTGCCAGCAGTGCGTCCGGGACAGGGGGCTCGGAGACCCAGTACTTC. It specifies CASSASGTGGSETQYF.

This clonotype occurred a few times. The rearrangement joins TRBV7-9 to TRBJ2-1; D is ambiguous. This CDR3 has 13 residues. Germline V CDR1 and CDR2: SEHNR, FQNEAQ (reference sequence). Deletions cut 5 bases from V and 2 bases from J, with 7 bases between. CDR3 residues: CASSPGPYNEQFF. As DNA, the CDR3 is TGTGCCAGCAGCCCTGGGCCCTACAATGAGCAGTTCTTC.

The chain is built from TRBV18 and TRBJ2-7; the match to TRBD1 covers 8 bases. Germline assignment: CDR1 KGHSH and CDR2 LQKENI. The CDR3 extends over 13 amino acids. The V and J ends lost 6 bases and 4 bases, in that order; junction bases with no gene match: 5. The CDR3 sequence: CASSTTGEYEQYF. CDR3 coding DNA: TGTGCCAGCTCCACGACAGGGGAATACGAGCAGTACTTC.

This sequence joins TRBV29-1 and TRBJ1-4; no firm D call. CDR3 length: 12 residues. V dropped 0 bases and J dropped 11 bases, with 10 bases sitting between them. The germline gives CDR1 SQVTM, CDR2 ANQGSEA. The DNA for the CDR3 is TGCAGCGTTGAAGATATCGGGGAGAAACTGTTTTTT. Encoded protein: CSVEDIGEKLFF.

The CDR3 DNA reads TGTGCCAGCAAAGCCCCCCAAGAGACCCAGTACTTC. Translated: CASKAPQETQYF. This rearrangement joins TRBV7-2 to TRBJ2-5; unclear D gene. The germline gives CDR1 SGHTA, CDR2 FQGNSA. Trimming pared 7 bases from V and 1 base from J, leaving 7 bases between. The CDR3 has 12 amino acids.

The rearrangement links TRBV28 to TRBJ2-1, with 8 nucleotides matching TRBD2. Germline V gene data show CDR1 as MDHEN and CDR2 as SYDVKM. CDR3 length equals 17 residues. The J segment lost 3 bases and the V segment lost 5 bases, leaving 12 bases of the junction unmatched. CDR3 bases: TGTGCCAGCAGTATTCTAGCGGGCCCCCGGGACTACAATGAGCAGTTCTTC. This gives the protein CASSILAGPRDYNEQFF.

This clonotype occurred a few times. In nucleotides, the CDR3 is TGTGCCAGCAGTTTATCAGGGCTACAAACCTACGAGCAGTACTTC. It yields the protein CASSLSGLQTYEQYF. The chain links TRBV27 to TRBJ2-7; D gene unclear. Germline V gives CDR1 MNHEY, CDR2 SMNVEV (reference sequence). The CDR3 is 15 residues long. V lost 0 bases and J 2 bases, leaving 11 bases between the germline ends.

This sequence joins TRBV6-6 and TRBJ1-6; 9 bases align to TRBD1. The junction had 16 bases not matched to a gene; V was cut back by 7 bases and J by 9 bases. Germline CDR1 reads MNHNY; CDR2 reads SVGAGI (reference sequence). CDR3 length: 17 residues. The CDR3 bases are TGTGCCAGCACTCTGCCCGGGACAGGGCTCTTTATTTCACCCCTCCACTTT. Translating gives CASTLPGTGLFISPLHF.

This clonotype has a count of ten or more. The chain links TRBV20-1 to TRBJ2-3; 7 bases match TRBD1. Germline-derived CDR1 and CDR2 are DFQATT and SNEGSKA (reference sequence). CDR3 length: 14 amino acids. J gave up 5 bases and V 1 base, and 6 bases lay outside the gene matches. CDR3 amino acids: CSARAGQIRDTQYF. Written as DNA, the CDR3 is TGCAGTGCTAGAGCGGGACAGATTAGAGATACGCAGTATTTT.

This clonotype was counted a few times. The V gene is TRBV3-1, the J gene TRBJ1-5; TRBD1 matches at 8 bases. The germline CDR1 and CDR2 sequences are LGHDT and YNNKEL (reference sequence). V shed 0 bases and J 0 bases; nucleotides not matched to a gene: 4. This CDR3 comprises 17 residues. The CDR3 is CASSQDQTGDSNQPQHF. CDR3 DNA: TGTGCCAGCAGCCAAGATCAGACAGGGGATAGCAATCAGCCCCAGCATTTT.

V and J are TRBV9 and TRBJ2-4; a weak D match, TRBD2 (5 bases). This CDR3 has 14 amino acids. CDR1 is SGDLS, CDR2 YYNGEE, per germline. Trimming stripped 2 bases from V and 10 bases from J, with 16 bases between. For the CDR3, the DNA is TGTGCCAGCAGCGTTTTCAGTTCCCGGGGTATTCAGTACTTC. Encoded protein: CASSVFSSRGIQYF.

This clonotype was counted many times. The chain combines TRBV15 with TRBJ2-5, with 9 positions matching TRBD1. The J segment lost 5 bases and the V segment lost 2 bases, leaving 6 bases of the junction unmatched. CDR1 is LNHNV, CDR2 YYDKDF, per germline (reference sequence). This CDR3 is built from 15 residues. The CDR3 loop is CATSRRTGGWETQYF. The DNA for the CDR3 is TGTGCCACCAGCAGAAGAACAGGGGGCTGGGAGACCCAGTACTTC.

This clonotype showed up many times. The rearrangement links TRBV28 to TRBJ1-1; 12 bases line up with TRBD1. Germline CDR1 and CDR2: MDHEN and SYDVKM. After removal of 5 bases from V and 4 bases from J, the junction contained 5 bases not matched to a gene. The CDR3 has 15 residues. CDR3 nucleotide sequence: TGTGCCAGCAGTATAGGGGGACAGGGGGCCACTGAAGCTTTCTTT. It specifies CASSIGGQGATEAFF.

V gene TRBV16 combines with J gene TRBJ2-3; D is unresolved. V was clipped by 0 bases and J by 0 bases, with 1 base between them. Germline lookup yields CDR1 KGHSY and CDR2 FQNENV. This CDR3 is built from 13 residues. The CDR3 reads CASSQSSTDTQYF. CDR3 coding DNA: TGTGCCAGCAGCCAATCCAGCACAGATACGCAGTATTTT.